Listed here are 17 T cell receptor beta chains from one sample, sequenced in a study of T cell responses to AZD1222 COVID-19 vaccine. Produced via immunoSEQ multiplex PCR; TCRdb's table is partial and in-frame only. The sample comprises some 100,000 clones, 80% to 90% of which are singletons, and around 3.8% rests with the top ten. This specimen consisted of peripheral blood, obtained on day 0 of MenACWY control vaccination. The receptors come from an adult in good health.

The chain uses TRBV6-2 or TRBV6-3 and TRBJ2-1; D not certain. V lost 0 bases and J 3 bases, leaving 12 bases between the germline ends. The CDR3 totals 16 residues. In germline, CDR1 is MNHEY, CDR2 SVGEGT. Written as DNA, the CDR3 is TGTGCCAGCAGTTACTCACTGCGAGAGATCTACAATGAGCAGTTCTTC. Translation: CASSYSLREIYNEQFF.

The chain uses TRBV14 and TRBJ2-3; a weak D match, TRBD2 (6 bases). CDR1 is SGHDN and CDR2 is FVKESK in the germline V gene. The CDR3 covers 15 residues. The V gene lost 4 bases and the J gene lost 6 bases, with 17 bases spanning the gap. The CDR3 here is CASSPLAFPADTQYF. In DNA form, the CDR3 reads TGTGCCAGCAGCCCCCTAGCGTTCCCGGCCGATACGCAGTATTTT.

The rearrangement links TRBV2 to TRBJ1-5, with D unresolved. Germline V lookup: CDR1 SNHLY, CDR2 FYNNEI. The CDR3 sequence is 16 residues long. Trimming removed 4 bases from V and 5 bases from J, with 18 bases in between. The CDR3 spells CASSVSPGLEYQPQHF. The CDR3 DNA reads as TGTGCCAGCAGTGTAAGTCCGGGGTTAGAGTATCAGCCCCAGCATTTT.

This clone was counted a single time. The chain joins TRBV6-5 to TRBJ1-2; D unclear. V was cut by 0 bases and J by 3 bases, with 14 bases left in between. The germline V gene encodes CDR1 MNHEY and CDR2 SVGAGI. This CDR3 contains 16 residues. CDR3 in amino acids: CASSYSSGINDYGYTF. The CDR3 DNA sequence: TGTGCCAGCAGTTACTCGTCCGGGATAAATGACTATGGCTACACCTTC.

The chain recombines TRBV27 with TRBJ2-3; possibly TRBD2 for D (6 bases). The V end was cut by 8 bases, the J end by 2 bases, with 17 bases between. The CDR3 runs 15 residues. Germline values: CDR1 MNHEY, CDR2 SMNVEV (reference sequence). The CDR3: CASCCDSGPTDTQYF. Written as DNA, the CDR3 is TGTGCCAGCTGTTGTGACAGCGGGCCCACAGATACGCAGTATTTT.

CDR3: CASSLGLAASTDTQYF. The DNA for the CDR3 is TGCGCCAGCAGCCTGGGACTAGCGGCTAGCACAGATACGCAGTATTTT. The chain is built from TRBV5-1 and TRBJ2-3; 11 positions agree with TRBD2. This CDR3 is 16 amino acids long. J was trimmed by 0 bases and V by 4 bases; bases with no gene match: 4. CDR1 and CDR2 (germline): SGHRS, YFSETQ.

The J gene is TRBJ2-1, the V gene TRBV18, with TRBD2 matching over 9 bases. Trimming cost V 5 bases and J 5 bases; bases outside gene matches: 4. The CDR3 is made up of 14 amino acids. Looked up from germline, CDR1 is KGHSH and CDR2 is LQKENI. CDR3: CASSGLAGHNEQFF. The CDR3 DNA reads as TGTGCCAGCTCAGGCCTAGCGGGGCACAATGAGCAGTTCTTC. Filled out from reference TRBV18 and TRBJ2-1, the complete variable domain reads NAGVMQNPRHLVRRRGQEARLRCSPMKGHSHVYWYRQLPEEGLKFMVYLQKENIIDESGMPKERFSAEFPKEGPSILRIQQVVRGDSAAYFCASSGLAGHNEQFFGPGTRLTVL.

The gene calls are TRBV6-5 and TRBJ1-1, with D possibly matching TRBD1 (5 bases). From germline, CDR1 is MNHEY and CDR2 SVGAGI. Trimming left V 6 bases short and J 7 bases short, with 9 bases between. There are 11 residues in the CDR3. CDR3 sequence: CASSRRDEAFF. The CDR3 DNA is TGTGCCAGCAGCCGCAGGGATGAAGCTTTCTTT.

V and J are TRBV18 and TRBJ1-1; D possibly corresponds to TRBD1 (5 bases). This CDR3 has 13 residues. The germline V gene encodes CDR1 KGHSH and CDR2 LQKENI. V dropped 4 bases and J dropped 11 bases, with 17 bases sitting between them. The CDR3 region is CASSRGQVGQAFF. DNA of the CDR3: TGTGCCAGCTCACGGGGCCAGGTGGGCCAGGCTTTCTTT.

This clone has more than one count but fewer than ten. The CDR3 reads CASSPGRENSPLHF. In DNA, the CDR3 is TGTGCCAGCAGCCCGGGGCGGGAGAATTCACCCCTCCACTTT. This rearrangement joins TRBV5-4 to TRBJ1-6, with D possibly matching TRBD1 (5 bases). V lost 4 bases, J lost 7 bases, and 12 bases lay in between. Germline lookup yields CDR1 SGHNT and CDR2 YYREEE (reference sequence). The CDR3 runs 14 residues.

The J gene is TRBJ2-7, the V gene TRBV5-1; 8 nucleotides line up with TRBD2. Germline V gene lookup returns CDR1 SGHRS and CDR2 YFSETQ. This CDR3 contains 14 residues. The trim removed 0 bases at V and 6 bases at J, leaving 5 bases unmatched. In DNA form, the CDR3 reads TGCGCCAGCAGCTTGGCCACCGGGACTAGCGAGCAGTACTTC. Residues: CASSLATGTSEQYF.

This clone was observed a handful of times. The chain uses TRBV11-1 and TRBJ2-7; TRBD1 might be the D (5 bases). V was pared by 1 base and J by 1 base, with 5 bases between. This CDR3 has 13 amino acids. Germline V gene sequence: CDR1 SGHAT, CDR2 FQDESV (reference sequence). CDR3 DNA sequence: TGTGCCAGCAGCTTAGGACAGTCCTACGAGCAGTACTTC. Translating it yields CASSLGQSYEQYF.

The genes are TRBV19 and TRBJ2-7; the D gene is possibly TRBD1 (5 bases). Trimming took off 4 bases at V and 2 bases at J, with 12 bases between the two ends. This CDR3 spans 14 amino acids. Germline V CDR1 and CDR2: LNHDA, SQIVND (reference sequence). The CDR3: CASSKGDSPYEQYF. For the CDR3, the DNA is TGTGCCAGTAGTAAAGGAGACAGCCCCTACGAGCAGTACTTC.

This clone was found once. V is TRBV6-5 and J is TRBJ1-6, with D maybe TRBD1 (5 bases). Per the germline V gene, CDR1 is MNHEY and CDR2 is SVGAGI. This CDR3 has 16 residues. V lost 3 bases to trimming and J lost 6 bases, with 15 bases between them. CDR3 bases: TGTGCCAGCAGTTATCAACCTCCGGGACGTAATTCACCCCTCCACTTT. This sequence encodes CASSYQPPGRNSPLHF.

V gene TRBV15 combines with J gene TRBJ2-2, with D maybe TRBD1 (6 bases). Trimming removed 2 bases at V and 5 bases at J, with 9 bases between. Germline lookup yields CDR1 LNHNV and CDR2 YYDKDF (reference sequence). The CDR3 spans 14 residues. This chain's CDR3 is CATSRRTETGELFF. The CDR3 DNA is TGTGCCACCAGCAGAAGGACAGAGACCGGGGAGCTGTTTTTT.

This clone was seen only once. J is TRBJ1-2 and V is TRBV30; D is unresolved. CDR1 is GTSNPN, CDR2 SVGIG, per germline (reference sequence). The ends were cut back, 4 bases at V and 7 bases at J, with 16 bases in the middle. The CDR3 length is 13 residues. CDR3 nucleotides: TGTGCCTGGAACGCCCTCTTGAGAGGTGGCTACACCTTC. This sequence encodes CAWNALLRGGYTF.

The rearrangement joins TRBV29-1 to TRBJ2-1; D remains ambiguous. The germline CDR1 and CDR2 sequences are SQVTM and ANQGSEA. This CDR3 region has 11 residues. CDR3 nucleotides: TGCAGTTCCCTTTCCGGGAATGAGCAGTTCTTC. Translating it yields CSSLSGNEQFF.